This T cell receptor beta chain was profiled in a study of regulatory T cells in long-lasting Graves disease. Germline CDR1 reads ENHRY; CDR2 reads SYGVKD. V was pared by 0 bases and J by 0 bases, with 8 bases between. The CDR3 contains 15 residues. This clonotype was recorded many times. With iRepertoire HTBI primers and Arm-PCR of CDR3 regions, TCR beta libraries were built. Each CDR3 protein gets one entry after TCRdb re-called the multiplex PCR reads with MiXCR. The sample consists of about 660,000 distinct CDR3 sequences, around 32% of them appearing once. Time point indicated: persistent/refractory GD, antithyroid drugs over 5 years with positive TRAb. TCR sequences were obtained from RNA taken from PBMCs.

The chain carries TRBV10-3 and TRBJ2-5, with a tentative D call TRBD1 (5 bases). This sequence was found in a female donor with Graves disease. Sequenced material: peripheral blood mononuclear cells (PBMCs), taken when the disease was refractory, from a patient treated with antithyroid drugs. CDR3 sequence (DNA): TGTGCCATCAGTGAGTCGGCGGACAACCAAGAGACCCAGTACTTC. Translated, it gives CAISESADNQETQYF.